This TCR beta chain was recorded in a study of T cells in localized non-small cell lung cancer. Study conclusions and caveats: Higher adjacent-lung clonality was associated with shorter survival. Clonality peaked in uninvolved adjacent lung rather than tumor.

Sequenced by immunoSEQ multiplex PCR; TCRdb stores in-frame clones only, minus some. The sample has 25,000 to 35,000 clones; around 80% are singletons. A word on this clone: Its target is not known.

Trimming took 7 bases from V and 0 from J, leaving 13 bases between them. In germline, CDR1 is LGHNA, CDR2 YNFKEQ. This CDR3 is 15 amino acids long. The sequence was collected from a male donor aged 60 or over with stage III squamous cell lung carcinoma. This chain connects TRBV4-2 to TRBJ1-3; D remains unclear. The sequenced sample was peripheral blood, obtained before any cancer treatment. Here the CDR3 DNA reads TGTGCCAGCACAAGGACGGATGACTCTGGAAACACCATATATTTT. Translated, it gives CASTRTDDSGNTIYF.